One and the same sample provided the 28 T cell receptor beta chains below, sequenced in a study of PD-L1 blockade in urothelial cancer. The data were produced by immunoSEQ multiplex PCR, yet TCRdb's version contains in-frame clones alone and is incomplete. The sample has 55,000 to 70,000 clones, 82% seen once. This material consisted of PBMCs, taken around atezolizumab (anti-PD-L1) treatment. These receptors originate from a man between 65 and 79 years old with urothelial cancer.

The chain links TRBV5-1 to TRBJ2-3; 10 positions agree with TRBD2. Germline CDR1 and CDR2: SGHRS and YFSETQ. V dropped 6 bases and J dropped 0; count of bases not matched to a gene: 7. CDR3 size: 16 residues. Here the CDR3 reads CASTKGLAPSTDTQYF. DNA for the CDR3: TGCGCCAGCACCAAGGGACTAGCGCCAAGCACAGATACGCAGTATTTT. Supplemented by reference TRBV5-1 and TRBJ2-3, the full variable domain reads KAGVTQTPRYLIKTRGQQVTLSCSPISGHRSVSWYQQTPGQGLQFLFEYFSETQRNKGNFPGRFSGRQFSNSRSEMNVSTLELGDSALYLCASTKGLAPSTDTQYFGPGTRLTVL.

The chain uses TRBV5-8 and TRBJ2-5; 8 bases fit TRBD1. The V gene's germline CDR1 is SGHTS and CDR2 YDEGEE. CDR3 length equals 15 residues. Germline trimming cut 4 bases from V and 2 bases from J; bases unmatched to any gene: 7. The CDR3 here is CASSLAQGAQETQYF. The CDR3 region has the DNA TGTGCCAGCAGCCTGGCGCAGGGGGCTCAAGAGACCCAGTACTTC.

The chain employs TRBV15 and TRBJ2-7; TRBD1 is a possible D gene (6 bases). Germline CDR1 and CDR2: LNHNV and YYDKDF (reference sequence). This CDR3 spans 11 amino acids. This CDR3 is CATKQRLWDTV. The CDR3 region has the DNA TGTGCCACCAAACAGAGATTGTGGGACACGGTC.

The rearrangement uses TRBV9 and TRBJ1-1; TRBD1 is a possible D gene (5 bases). Germline CDR1 is SGDLS and CDR2 is YYNGEE. This CDR3 has 13 residues. The ends were cut back, 4 bases at V and 4 bases at J, with 11 bases in the middle. This CDR3 reads CASSNAGSTEAFF. Here the CDR3 DNA reads TGTGCCAGCAGCAACGCAGGGTCCACTGAAGCTTTCTTT.

The rearrangement joins TRBV30 to TRBJ2-5; D perhaps matches TRBD2 (6 bases). This CDR3 is 13 amino acids long. In germline, CDR1 is GTSNPN, CDR2 SVGIG (reference sequence). Trimming took 3 bases from V and 1 from J, leaving 9 bases between them. The CDR3 DNA sequence: TGTGCCTGGAGCAGGGACTTCCAAGAGACCCAGTACTTC. Translated: CAWSRDFQETQYF.

The rearrangement links TRBV6-5 to TRBJ2-5, with TRBD2 matching over 9 bases. The V gene's germline CDR1 is MNHEY and CDR2 SVGAGI. Unmatched junction bases numbered 4, after V lost 7 bases and J lost 4 bases. This CDR3 spans 13 amino acids. DNA of the CDR3: TGTGCCAGCAACCTACTAGCGGGAGAGACCCAGTACTTC. It specifies CASNLLAGETQYF.

The chain joins TRBV10-3 to TRBJ1-5; 10 bases match TRBD1. This CDR3 has 14 amino acids. Germline lookup yields CDR1 ENHRY and CDR2 SYGVKD. The V and J ends lost 6 bases and 5 bases, in that order; junction bases with no gene match: 4. The CDR3 region is CAISPGTGDQPQHF. CDR3 in DNA: TGTGCCATCAGCCCCGGGACAGGGGATCAGCCCCAGCATTTT.

The V call is TRBV5-1, the J call TRBJ2-5; 15 bases agree with TRBD2. Germline V gene sequence: CDR1 SGHRS, CDR2 YFSETQ. J gave up 5 bases and V 0 bases, and 5 bases lay outside the gene matches. The CDR3 has 17 residues. The CDR3 DNA reads as TGCGCCAGCAGCTTGGTAGGACTAGCGGGAGGGCAGGAGACCCAGTACTTC. Amino acid sequence: CASSLVGLAGGQETQYF.

This chain links TRBV4-1 with TRBJ1-2, with 7 bases lining up with TRBD1. The CDR3 extends over 15 amino acids. J lost 4 bases, V lost 3 bases, and 8 bases had no gene match. The germline CDR1 and CDR2 sequences are MGHRA and YSYEKL. The CDR3 spells CASSQRTGEVYGYTF. The CDR3 DNA sequence: TGCGCCAGCAGCCAGCGGACAGGAGAAGTCTATGGCTACACCTTC.

This rearrangement joins TRBV5-5 to TRBJ2-5; the match to TRBD2 covers 9 bases. CDR3 length: 17 amino acids. V lost 0 bases to trimming and J lost 1 base; unmatched junction nucleotides: 7. Per germline, CDR1 SGHKS and CDR2 YYEKEE (reference sequence). CDR3 nucleotides: TGTGCCAGCAGCTTGGGGCTAGCGGGAAGGGGCCAAGAGACCCAGTACTTC. Its protein is CASSLGLAGRGQETQYF. The entire variable domain, with the rest obtained from reference TRBV5-5 and TRBJ2-5, is as follows: DAGVTQSPTHLIKTRGQQVTLRCSPISGHKSVSWYQQVLGQGPQFIFQYYEKEERGRGNFPDRFSARQFPNYSSELNVNALLLGDSALYLCASSLGLAGRGQETQYFGPGTRLLVL.

Here the CDR3 DNA reads TGTGCCAGCAGTTTATTCTTGGCTAGCGGGTCGTCCTACAATGAGCAGTTCTTC. Its translation: CASSLFLASGSSYNEQFF. The chain links TRBV27 to TRBJ2-1; 8 bases match TRBD2. Germline V CDR1 and CDR2: MNHEY, SMNVEV (reference sequence). The trim removed 1 base at V and 1 base at J, leaving 9 bases unmatched. The CDR3 runs to 18 residues.

On this clone: An end of the junction does not agree with germline; a read error may underlie this. V and J are TRBV30 and TRBJ2-7; D ambiguous. The CDR3 extends over 16 amino acids. Germline CDR1 reads GTSNPN; CDR2 reads SVGIG (reference sequence). CDR3 amino acids: CARSVVRSSVRHEQYF. CDR3 coding DNA: TGTGCCCGGAGTGTAGTCCGGAGTAGTGTGCGCCACGAGCAGTACTTC.

This chain joins TRBV28 and TRBJ2-5; 10 bases map to TRBD2. Germline assignment: CDR1 MDHEN and CDR2 SYDVKM. The CDR3 has 15 residues. J was trimmed by 9 bases and V by 2 bases; bases with no gene match: 9. The CDR3 region is CASSLGTSAPGAQYF. The CDR3 DNA sequence: TGTGCCAGCAGTTTAGGGACTAGCGCTCCTGGGGCCCAGTACTTC.

This sequence joins TRBV5-4 and TRBJ2-7; 8 bases map to TRBD2. This CDR3 has 15 residues. After removal of 3 bases from V and 5 bases from J, the junction contained 10 bases not matched to a gene. Per germline, CDR1 SGHNT and CDR2 YYREEE (reference sequence). CDR3: CASSSGGGGLDEQYF. The CDR3 nucleotides are TGTGCCAGCAGCTCGGGGGGGGGAGGTTTGGACGAGCAGTACTTC.

This clone was detected only once. The chain has TRBV6-5 and TRBJ1-1; D not resolved. The CDR3 is 13 residues long. The germline V and J ends were trimmed by 8 bases and 1 base, with 11 bases remaining between them. Germline loops: CDR1 MNHEY, CDR2 SVGAGI. CDR3 in DNA: TGTGCCAGCGCGGCGCGGAAGAACACTGAAGCTTTCTTT. Translating gives CASAARKNTEAFF.

J is TRBJ2-1 and V is TRBV5-1, with 8 bases lining up with TRBD1. The CDR3 length is 14 residues. The V and J ends lost 4 bases and 6 bases, in that order; junction bases with no gene match: 6. Germline V gene data show CDR1 as SGHRS and CDR2 as YFSETQ. CDR3: CASSLTGGLNEQFF. The CDR3 DNA follows: TGCGCCAGCAGCCTAACAGGGGGACTCAATGAGCAGTTCTTC.

This clone was recorded only once. The genes are TRBV19 and TRBJ1-4, with D maybe TRBD1 (5 bases). The germline gives CDR1 LNHDA, CDR2 SQIVND (reference sequence). The V and J ends lost 4 bases and 0 bases respectively, with 9 bases between them. The CDR3 is made up of 15 amino acids. CDR3 protein: CASSTDRATNEKLFF. For the CDR3, the DNA is TGTGCCAGTAGTACTGACAGAGCAACTAATGAAAAACTGTTTTTT.

The rearrangement joins TRBV11-2 to TRBJ2-1; unclear D gene. Trimming removed 5 bases from V and 5 bases from J, with 22 bases in between. The CDR3 length is 17 residues. Germline V CDR1 and CDR2: SGHAT, FQNNGV. In DNA form, the CDR3 reads TGTGCCAGCAGCCCCCCTCCTCCAGCGAGAGACGACAATGAGCAGTTCTTC. It codes for CASSPPPPARDDNEQFF. Full variable domain (missing parts from reference TRBV11-2 and TRBJ2-1): EAGVAQSPRYKIIEKRQSVAFWCNPISGHATLYWYQQILGQGPKLLIQFQNNGVVDDSQLPKDRFSAERLKGVDSTLKIQPAKLEDSAVYLCASSPPPPARDDNEQFFGPGTRLTVL.

This clone was detected once. This chain connects TRBV18 to TRBJ2-3; 9 nucleotides match TRBD1. The germline V gene has CDR1 KGHSH and CDR2 LQKENI. This CDR3 is 19 amino acids long. V shed 1 base and J 2 bases; nucleotides not matched to a gene: 13. The CDR3 DNA follows: TGTGCCAGCTCACCACGTCCCAGCGCGACAGGGGGGGCCACAGATACGCAGTATTTT. It specifies CASSPRPSATGGATDTQYF. Full variable domain (missing parts from reference TRBV18 and TRBJ2-3): NAGVMQNPRHLVRRRGQEARLRCSPMKGHSHVYWYRQLPEEGLKFMVYLQKENIIDESGMPKERFSAEFPKEGPSILRIQQVVRGDSAAYFCASSPRPSATGGATDTQYFGPGTRLTVL.

The chain recombines TRBV6-1 with TRBJ1-3; tentative D call: TRBD1 (6 bases). Germline V gene lookup returns CDR1 MNHNS and CDR2 SASEGT. Trimming cost V 6 bases and J 5 bases, with 14 bases left between them. This CDR3 spans 14 amino acids. CDR3 region: CASRPPGDRNTIYF. The CDR3 DNA reads TGTGCCAGCAGACCCCCAGGGGATAGAAACACCATATATTTT.

This clone was detected once. The chain uses TRBV6-1 and TRBJ1-2; 9 bases match TRBD1. CDR1 MNHNS and CDR2 SASEGT come from the germline V gene. The CDR3 has 13 residues. J gave up 8 bases and V 5 bases, and 6 bases lay outside the gene matches. The CDR3 DNA reads as TGTGCCAGCAGTATACAGGGGGCGCGAGGCTACACCTTC. Its translation: CASSIQGARGYTF.

V usage is TRBV10-3 and J usage is TRBJ2-1; D remains ambiguous. V dropped 0 bases and J dropped 6 bases, with 3 bases sitting between them. Germline V gene lookup returns CDR1 ENHRY and CDR2 SYGVKD. This CDR3 spans 12 amino acids. The CDR3 here is CAISESRNEQFF. CDR3 nucleotides: TGTGCCATCAGTGAGTCGCGCAATGAGCAGTTCTTC.

The chain employs TRBV21-1 and TRBJ2-2; TRBD2, as called in the table, went unchecked against the DNA. TRBV21-1 is a pseudogene locus. This CDR3 has 12 residues. CDR3 bases: TGTGCCAGCAAGGGAGTTGCCGGGGAGCTGTTTTTT. It encodes CASKGVAGELFF.

The chain links TRBV15 to TRBJ2-1; 8 bases map to TRBD2. The CDR3 has 16 amino acids. The trim removed 3 bases at V and 3 bases at J, leaving 7 bases unmatched. The V gene's germline CDR1 is LNHNV and CDR2 YYDKDF (reference sequence). CDR3 residues: CATSSFSGIFYNEQFF. The CDR3 region has the DNA TGTGCCACCAGCAGTTTTAGCGGGATCTTCTACAATGAGCAGTTCTTC.

V is TRBV28 and J is TRBJ2-7; 8 bases match TRBD1. J gave up 1 base and V 6 bases, and 5 bases lay outside the gene matches. This CDR3 has 14 residues. Germline-derived CDR1 and CDR2 are MDHEN and SYDVKM. DNA of the CDR3: TGTGCCAGCAGCGGACAGGGCGCGTCCTACGAGCAGTACTTC. Amino acids: CASSGQGASYEQYF.

This chain connects TRBV10-3 to TRBJ1-3; the match to TRBD1 covers 7 bases. Germline-derived CDR1 and CDR2 are ENHRY and SYGVKD. The length of the CDR3 is 15 residues. Trimming removed 6 bases from V and 4 bases from J; junction bases left unmatched: 9. CDR3 nucleotide sequence: TGTGCCATCAGCGAGACAGGGCCTTCGGGAAACACCATATATTTT. It is translated as CAISETGPSGNTIYF.

The chain has TRBV19 and TRBJ2-1, with 8 bases aligning to TRBD2. The CDR3 consists of 14 residues. Germline trimming cut 2 bases from V and 9 bases from J; bases unmatched to any gene: 6. Germline V gives CDR1 LNHDA, CDR2 SQIVND (reference sequence). CDR3 amino acids: CASSISGLAGEQFF. The CDR3 DNA follows: TGTGCCAGTAGTATAAGTGGTCTAGCGGGTGAGCAGTTCTTC.

The V gene is TRBV30, the J gene TRBJ1-4; D may be TRBD1 (6 bases). The CDR3 extends over 15 amino acids. The V gene's germline CDR1 is GTSNPN and CDR2 SVGIG (reference sequence). V lost 3 bases and J 10 bases, leaving 21 bases between the germline ends. The DNA for the CDR3 is TGTGCCTGGAGCCCGCCCCGGGGGGCCCCGGTAAAACTGTTTTTT. Translating gives CAWSPPRGAPVKLFF.